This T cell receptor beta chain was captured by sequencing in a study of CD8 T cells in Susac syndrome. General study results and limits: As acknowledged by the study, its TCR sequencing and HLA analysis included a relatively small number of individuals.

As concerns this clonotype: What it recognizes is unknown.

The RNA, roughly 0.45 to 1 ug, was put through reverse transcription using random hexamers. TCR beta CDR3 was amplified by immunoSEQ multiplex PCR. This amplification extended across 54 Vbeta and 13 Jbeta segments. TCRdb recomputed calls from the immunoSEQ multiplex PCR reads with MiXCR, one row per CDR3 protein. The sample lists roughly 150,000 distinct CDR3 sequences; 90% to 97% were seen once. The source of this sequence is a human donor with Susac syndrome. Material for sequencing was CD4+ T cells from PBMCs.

The DNA of the CDR3 is TGCAGTGCTTATTCCGGGGCCTCCTACAATGAGCAGTTCTTC. This gives the protein CSAYSGASYNEQFF. This chain uses TRBV20-1 with TRBJ2-1; perhaps D is TRBD1 or TRBD2 (5 bases each). The CDR3 sequence is 14 residues long. CDR1 is DFQATT and CDR2 is SNEGSKA in the germline V gene (reference sequence). V gave up 5 bases and J gave up 0 bases, with 11 bases separating them.